A selection of T cell receptor beta chains follows, all from one sample in a study of T cells in Graves' hyperthyroidism and ophthalmopathy. TCRdb ran MiXCR on the multiplex PCR reads and lists one entry per CDR3 protein. The data contain fewer than 550,000 distinct CDR3 sequences, roughly 14% of them seen just once; the ten biggest clones take up 12% to 15%. Sequences were obtained from blood. Receptors were obtained from a woman between 18 and 30 years old with Graves' hyperthyroidism. CDR3s include the opening cysteine and the closing phenylalanine or tryptophan. D genes are given only for firm matches. A row's size may be missing; if present it is once, few, many or a size class.

j_gene,d_gene,v_gene,abundance,CDR3nt,CDR3aa
TRBJ1-1,.,TRBV3-1,many,TGTGCCAGCAGCCTCCGACGGGACACTGAAGCTTTCTTT,CASSLRRDTEAFF
TRBJ2-1,TRBD1,TRBV4-3,.,TGCGCCAGCAGCCATCTTCTGGGTGGCGGACAGGGGATTTATCGGCAGTTCTTC,CASSHLLGGGQGIYRQFF
TRBJ2-1,.,TRBV7-6,many,TGTGCCAGCAGCCCAGGCAGGTCGGGCAATGAGCAGTTCTTC,CASSPGRSGNEQFF
TRBJ2-7,.,TRBV6-2/TRBV6-3,few,TGTGCCAGCATTGCGGACAGTAGATACTACGGGCAGTACTTC,CASIADSRYYGQYF
TRBJ2-2,.,TRBV19,.,TGTGCCAGTAGCAGATCGATCACCGGGGAGCTGTTTTTT,CASSRSITGELFF
TRBJ2-7,TRBD2,TRBV20-1,many,TGCAGTGCCCCCGGGACTAGCGGGAGGATCCACGAGCAGTACTTC,CSAPGTSGRIHEQYF
TRBJ1-1,TRBD1,TRBV10-3,.,TGTGCCATCAGTTACGAAGGGACAGTCATGAACACTGAAGCTTTCTTT,CAISYEGTVMNTEAFF
TRBJ2-3,.,TRBV19,.,TGTGCCAGTAGTATTTCTGCTAGCACAGATACGCAGTATTTT,CASSISASTDTQYF
TRBJ1-1,.,TRBV4-2,few,TGTGCCAGCAGCATACCGACAGACTACACTGAAGCTTTCTTT,CASSIPTDYTEAFF
TRBJ2-7,TRBD2,TRBV5-5,.,TGTGCCAGCAGCTTGAAAGCGGGAGTAGCGTACGAGCAGTACTTC,CASSLKAGVAYEQYF
TRBJ1-1,.,TRBV10-3,many,TGTGCCATCAGTCCTACGACGGTGGGAACTGAAGCTTTCTTT,CAISPTTVGTEAFF
TRBJ2-2,TRBD2,TRBV9,few,TGTGCCAGCAGCCCTACTAGCGGGAGGACGAACACCGGGGAGCTGTTTTTT,CASSPTSGRTNTGELFF
TRBJ2-2,TRBD2,TRBV2,.,TGTGCCACAATAGCGACGCGGGGGGCTCCCGGGGGGCTGTTTTTT,CATIATRGAPGGLFF
TRBJ1-4,TRBD1,TRBV2,.,TGTGCCAGCTGGACGGGGACAGGCGTAAATGAAAAACTGTTTTTT,CASWTGTGVNEKLFF
TRBJ2-3,.,TRBV7-9,few,TGTGCCAGCAGCCCCTCGGCGGGCTCGGATACGCAGTATTTT,CASSPSAGSDTQYF
TRBJ2-3,.,TRBV11-2,.,TGTGCCAGCAGCCCTACGCGGATCACAGATACGCAGTATTTT,CASSPTRITDTQYF
TRBJ1-5,.,TRBV2,many,TGTGCCAGCAGTGAAGAAACAGGCAATCAGCCCCAGCATTTT,CASSEETGNQPQHF
TRBJ2-1,TRBD2,TRBV4-1,.,TGCGCCAGCAGCCAAGTCTTTCCGCGGGAGGGCGTATACAATGAGCAGTTCTTC,CASSQVFPREGVYNEQFF
TRBJ2-4,.,TRBV20-1,many,TGCAGTGCTAGTAAGGATAACAGCAAAAACATTCAGTACTTC,CSASKDNSKNIQYF